This passage covers 24 T cell receptor beta chains from one sample sequenced in a study of CD8+ T cells in alopecia areata. Cell sorting was performed on pooled cutaneous lymph node cells with CD4, CD8alpha, NKG2D, NKG2ACE and other markers. In each case, RNA was isolated and then reverse transcribed into cDNA as the sequencing template. Profiling relied on immunoSEQ multiplex PCR, and the TCRdb table lists in-frame clones only, not all of them. The sample gives under 350,000 clones, none seen only once, and the top ten clones hold 1.2%. Material: CD4+ T cells sorted from a lymph node. Receptors were obtained from a C3H/HeJ mouse with alopecia areata. This strain has MHC haplotype H2-k.

As for this clone: Gene names are mouse gene names. The read ends 4 residues shy of where the CDR3 ends; the end is completed using the germline J gene. The chain is built from TRBV13-1 and TRBJ2-2; 9 bases align to TRBD2. CDR1 and CDR2 from the germline V gene are NSHNY and SYGAGN. The V segment lost 3 bases and the J segment 2 bases; nucleotides outside the gene matches: 5. The CDR3 is made up of 16 amino acids. Incomplete CDR3 DNA: TGTGCCAGCAGTGGCCTCTGGGGGGGGAACACCGGG. Translating it yields CASSGLWGGNTG. The full-length CDR3 reads as CASSGLWGGNTGQLYF.

Of note for this clone: The germline and genes are mouse ones. The CDR3 goes on 4 residues after the read ends, and that part is filled in from the germline J gene. The V gene is TRBV13-1, the J gene TRBJ2-7; the D gene is possibly TRBD1 (5 bases). Trimming took 0 bases from V and 0 from J, leaving 10 bases between them. Germline values: CDR1 NSHNY, CDR2 SYGAGN. CDR3 length equals 15 residues. The CDR3 loop is CASSDGAGSSYEQYF. CDR3 DNA (partial): TGTGCCAGCAGTGATGGGGCAGGGAGCTCCTAT.

As for this clone: Germline and genes here are mouse. The sequence runs out 4 residues before the end of the CDR3; the remainder is reconstructed from the germline J gene. The chain recombines TRBV1 with TRBJ2-7; 9 bases align to TRBD1. Germline V gene sequence: CDR1 NSQYPW, CDR2 LRSPGD (reference sequence). CDR3 size: 14 residues. This CDR3 is CTCSAQDRGDEQYF. CDR3 DNA (partial): TGCACCTGCAGTGCTCAGGACAGGGGTGAT.

This clone was observed a handful of times. The gene names given are mouse names. The observed sequence ends 4 residues before the CDR3 terminus, with the missing tail filled in from the germline J gene. V usage is TRBV5 and J usage is TRBJ2-7; D ambiguous. This CDR3 has 13 residues. V lost 0 bases and J 2 bases, leaving 5 bases between the germline ends. The V gene's germline CDR1 is LGHNA and CDR2 YNLKQL (reference sequence). The CDR3 bases that were read are TGTGCCAGCAGCCAAGATCAGGCCTAT. Its translation is CASSQDQAY. Given in full, the CDR3 is CASSQDQAYEQYF.

In its sample, this clone was seen many times. Genes and germline come from the mouse. The read ends 4 residues early relative to the CDR3; the germline J gene fills the gap. The chain joins TRBV3 to TRBJ1-2, with 7 bases aligning to TRBD1. CDR3 length equals 12 residues. CDR1 is SNHLY and CDR2 is FYNGKV in the germline V gene (reference sequence). V was pared by 9 bases and J by 0 bases, with 1 base of the junction left unmatched. CDR3 loop: CARGTANSDYTF. The part of the CDR3 DNA that was read is TGTGCCAGGGGGACAGCAAACTCC.

This clone was counted only a few times. Here the gene names and germline are mouse. Sequencing ends 4 residues short of the CDR3 end; the germline J gene provides the rest. The gene calls are TRBV1 and TRBJ2-7; 8 bases fit TRBD1. The CDR3 contains 15 residues. The germline gives CDR1 NSQYPW, CDR2 LRSPGD (reference sequence). The sequenced part of the CDR3 DNA is TGCACCTGCAGTGCAGATCGCGCAGGGGGCGAT. This translates into CTCSADRAGGD. The complete CDR3 sequence is CTCSADRAGGDEQYF.

This clone showed up many times. The germline and genes are mouse ones. With the read ending 4 residues before the CDR3 end, the germline J gene is used to fill in that end. The same CDR3 can be traced to other DNA sequences in this sample. The V gene is TRBV17, the J gene TRBJ2-5; the match to TRBD1 covers 7 bases. J was trimmed by 3 bases and V by 3 bases; bases with no gene match: 0. Germline V lookup: CDR1 MNHDT, CDR2 YYDKIL. CDR3 length equals 13 residues. CDR3: CASSRTGQDTQYF. The part of the CDR3 DNA that was read is TGTGCTAGCAGTAGGACAGGGCAAGAC.

This clone has a handful of counts. Gene names and germline refer to mouse. The read halts 4 residues ahead of the CDR3 end, with the missing end drawn from the germline J gene. V usage is TRBV19 and J usage is TRBJ2-1; 14 nucleotides line up with TRBD2. Germline values: CDR1 FNHDT, CDR2 SITEND (reference sequence). The CDR3 runs 16 residues. The sequenced CDR3 bases are TGTGCCAGCGCCCGGGACTGGGGGGGCGCTGGGGCT. Translated: CASARDWGGAGA. The full CDR3 sequence reads CASARDWGGAGAEQFF.

This clone was detected only a few times. Gene names refer to mouse genes. Coverage ceases 4 residues before the CDR3 finishes, and the germline J gene fills in the end. Different DNA sequences within this sample yield the same CDR3. The chain links TRBV19 to TRBJ2-1; weak D call: TRBD1 (6 bases). V lost 4 bases to trimming and J lost 1 base, with 6 bases between them. This CDR3 region has 13 residues. Germline lookup yields CDR1 FNHDT and CDR2 SITEND (reference sequence). The DNA read from the CDR3 is TGTGCCAGCAGTGGACAGAACTATGCT. It is translated as CASSGQNYA. The whole CDR3 reads CASSGQNYAEQFF. Combining the CDR3 with reference TRBV19 and TRBJ2-1 gives the whole variable domain GGIITQTPKFLIGQEGQKLTLKCQQNFNHDTMYWYRQDSGKGLRLIYYSITENDLQKGDLSEGYDASREKKSSFSLTVTSAQKNEMAVFLCASSGQNYAEQFFGPGTRLTVL.

This clone was detected only a few times. Gene names follow the mouse nomenclature. The missing CDR3 end, 4 residues past where the read stops, is filled in from the germline J gene. The chain is built from TRBV3 and TRBJ2-5; 10 positions agree with TRBD2. The V and J ends lost 1 base and 0 bases, in that order; junction bases with no gene match: 4. In germline, CDR1 is SNHLY, CDR2 FYNGKV (reference sequence). This CDR3 comprises 17 residues. The CDR3: CASSLDWGGVNQDTQYF. The CDR3 DNA, read in part, is TGTGCCAGCAGCTTAGACTGGGGGGGTGTTAACCAAGAC. The whole variable domain, remainder taken from reference TRBV3 and TRBJ2-5, is GPKVLQIPSHQIIDMGQMVTLNCDPVSNHLYFYWYKQILGQQMEFLVNFYNGKVMEKSKLFKDQFSVERPDGSYFTLKIQPTALEDSAVYFCASSLDWGGVNQDTQYFGPGTRLLVL.

Of note for this clone: Mouse gene names and germline throughout. CDR3 DNA (partial): TGCACCTGCAGTGCAGATCGAGATGGGGGTAGTGCAGAA. Amino acids: CTCSADRDGGSAE. The full CDR3 reads CTCSADRDGGSAETLYF. The rearrangement joins TRBV1 to TRBJ2-3, with D perhaps matching TRBD2 (6 bases). Coverage ceases 4 residues before the CDR3 finishes, and the germline J gene fills in the end. Germline V CDR1 and CDR2: NSQYPW, LRSPGD (reference sequence). The CDR3 runs to 17 residues. Between the trimmed V and J ends, which lost 0 bases and 0 bases, there was a span of 13 bases.

Notes on this clone: All gene names here are mouse names. The CDR3 extends 3 residues past the end of the read, so its final part is completed from the germline J gene. The gene calls are TRBV31 and TRBJ1-6; D may be TRBD1 (5 bases). TRBJ1-6 is designated an ORF whose function remains uncertain. This CDR3 region has 15 residues. V lost 1 base and J 1 base, leaving 8 bases between the germline ends. The germline CDR1 and CDR2 sequences are GKSSPN and SITVG. The CDR3 reads CAWSQDTSYNSPLYF. The CDR3 DNA, read in part, is TGTGCCTGGAGTCAGGACACATCCTATAATTCGCCC.

With respect to this clone: Genes and germline come from the mouse. Read coverage stops 4 residues before the CDR3 terminus; the germline J gene supplies the remainder. This rearrangement joins TRBV13-1 to TRBJ2-7; 7 positions agree with TRBD2. This CDR3 contains 12 residues. Per the germline V gene, CDR1 is NSHNY and CDR2 is SYGAGN. CDR3 protein: CASRKTGYEQYF. The sequenced CDR3 bases are TGTGCCAGCAGGAAGACTGGGTAT.

On this clone itself: The gene symbols are mouse symbols. The sequence runs out 4 residues before the end of the CDR3; the remainder is reconstructed from the germline J gene. Other DNA sequences within the sample encode an identical CDR3. The chain recombines TRBV19 with TRBJ2-3, with 11 bases lining up with TRBD1. This CDR3 contains 14 residues. Per germline, CDR1 FNHDT and CDR2 SITEND (reference sequence). Trimming at V came to 6 bases and at J to 3 bases, leaving 3 bases not matched to a gene. Incomplete CDR3 DNA: TGTGCCAGCACCCGGACAGGGGGCGCAGAA. Translation gives CASTRTGGAE. The CDR3 reads in full as CASTRTGGAETLYF.

Points on this clone: Gene names are mouse gene names. The read ends 4 residues early relative to the CDR3; the germline J gene fills the gap. Different DNA sequences within this sample yield the same CDR3. The chain recombines TRBV5 with TRBJ2-1; the D gene is possibly TRBD1 (6 bases). The CDR3 is 13 amino acids. Germline CDR1 and CDR2: LGHNA and YNLKQL (reference sequence). Deletions cut 1 base from V and 5 bases from J, with 6 bases between. CDR3 sequence: CASSQGTDAEQFF. The CDR3 bases that were read are TGTGCCAGCAGCCAAGGGACAGATGCT.

A few counts support this clone. The gene names given are mouse names. The read ends 4 residues before the CDR3 terminus; that terminus is restored from the germline J gene. This sequence joins TRBV13-3 and TRBJ2-5; 8 nucleotides agree with TRBD2. The ends lost 4 bases at V and 0 bases at J; junction bases unmatched: 1. The CDR3 contains 14 residues. Germline V gene data show CDR1 as NNHDY and CDR2 as SYVADS. Partial CDR3 DNA: TGTGCCAGCAGTCTGGGGGGTAACCAAGAC. It is translated as CASSLGGNQD. In full, the CDR3 is CASSLGGNQDTQYF.

Note on this clone: Germline and genes: mouse. With the read ending 4 residues before the CDR3 end, the germline J gene is used to fill in that end. The V gene is TRBV1, the J gene TRBJ1-2, with 8 bases fitting TRBD1. The V gene's germline CDR1 is NSQYPW and CDR2 LRSPGD (reference sequence). There are 13 residues in the CDR3. Incomplete CDR3 DNA: TGCACCTGCAGTGCCCTGACAGGGGAC. Amino acid sequence: CTCSALTGD. The CDR3, in full, reads CTCSALTGDDYTF.

Turning to this clone: Gene and germline names: mouse. The CDR3 end falls 3 residues outside the read, so it is completed with the germline J gene. The J gene is TRBJ1-6, the V gene TRBV19; a possible D gene is TRBD1 (6 bases). TRBJ1-6 is recorded as an ORF, its role being uncertain. Germline CDR1 reads FNHDT; CDR2 reads SITEND (reference sequence). Trimming cost V 3 bases and J 5 bases, with 12 bases left between them. The CDR3 spans 15 residues. CDR3 sequence reads: CASSKARGDNSPLYF. The sequenced part of the CDR3 DNA is TGTGCCAGCAGTAAGGCCAGGGGCGATAATTCGCCC.

This clone was observed a few times. Germline and genes here are mouse. The CDR3 DNA, read in part, is TGTGCCAGCAGAGGGGATAGTGCAGAA. Amino acids: CASRGDSAE. The whole CDR3 reads CASRGDSAETLYF. The gene calls are TRBV13-1 and TRBJ2-3; a weak D match, TRBD1 (5 bases). The CDR3 goes on 4 residues after the read ends, and that part is filled in from the germline J gene. Trimming removed 5 bases from V and 0 bases from J, with 7 bases in between. The CDR3 has 13 amino acids. Looked up from germline, CDR1 is NSHNY and CDR2 is SYGAGN.

Only a few counts were recorded for this clone. Gene names denote mouse genes. The CDR3 end is not reached by the read, which stops 4 residues before it; the germline J gene fills it in. The chain employs TRBV31 and TRBJ2-5, with TRBD2 matching 11 bases. The CDR3 is made up of 17 amino acids. With V trimmed by 1 base and J by 0 bases, 6 bases remained unmatched. Germline loops: CDR1 GKSSPN, CDR2 SITVG. CDR3 amino acids: CAWSHGLGGLNQDTQYF. CDR3 DNA, as far as it was read: TGTGCCTGGAGTCACGGACTGGGGGGTCTTAACCAAGAC.

On this clone itself: Gene names refer to mouse genes. The read terminates 3 residues ahead of where the CDR3 ends, so the germline J gene completes it. The J gene is TRBJ1-6, the V gene TRBV31; 9 bases agree with TRBD1. TRBJ1-6 is treated as an ORF (open reading frame) with a function not yet certain. Trimming removed 0 bases from V and 7 bases from J; junction bases left unmatched: 4. Germline V lookup: CDR1 GKSSPN, CDR2 SITVG. This CDR3 contains 15 residues. The CDR3 here is CAWSLGTGKNSPLYF. The CDR3 DNA, read in part, is TGTGCCTGGAGTCTCGGGACAGGGAAAAATTCGCCC.

On this clone itself: Gene names are mouse gene names. The sequence runs out 4 residues before the end of the CDR3; the remainder is reconstructed from the germline J gene. The chain is built from TRBV13-1 and TRBJ1-1; 9 bases are a match to TRBD1. Trimming took 5 bases from V and 4 from J; bases not matched to a gene: 6. CDR3 length: 14 amino acids. Per the germline V gene, CDR1 is NSHNY and CDR2 is SYGAGN. The sequenced CDR3 bases are TGTGCCAGCAGGGAACAGGGGGCTTCCACA. Protein product: CASREQGAST. The complete CDR3 reads CASREQGASTEVFF.

The table lists this clone with many counts. Gene names denote mouse genes. From the germline J gene comes the end of the CDR3, since the read stops 4 residues before it. V is TRBV13-1 and J is TRBJ1-1, with TRBD1 matching over 7 bases. The CDR3 length is 12 residues. Germline-derived CDR1 and CDR2 are NSHNY and SYGAGN. The CDR3 DNA, read in part, is TGTGCCAGCAGTGGTGGGACAGCA. It yields the protein CASSGGTA. The whole CDR3 reads CASSGGTAEVFF.

Only a few counts were recorded for this clone. The listed genes are named as in mouse. The CDR3 goes on 4 residues after the read ends, and that part is filled in from the germline J gene. The rearrangement joins TRBV14 to TRBJ2-5; 7 nucleotides agree with TRBD1. There are 15 residues in the CDR3. Germline CDR1 and CDR2: SGHDT and FRDEAV. The sequenced CDR3 bases are TGTGCCAGCAGTCCTCGGGGAACAGGGGAAGAC. Translated, it gives CASSPRGTGED. In full, the CDR3 is CASSPRGTGEDTQYF.